Presented here are 21 T cell receptor beta chains from one specimen sequenced in a study of blood T cell repertoires in COVID-19. TCRdb's copy holds only in-frame clones and misses some; the assay was immunoSEQ multiplex PCR. The sample consists of tens of thousands of clones, approximately 84% of them appearing once. The sample consisted of peripheral blood. All receptors come from a man aged 45 to 65 with acute or convalescent COVID-19.

The chain combines TRBV6-4 with TRBJ1-6, with TRBD1 matching 8 bases. Per the germline V gene, CDR1 is MRHNA and CDR2 is SNTAGT. Trimming at V came to 7 bases and at J to 7 bases, leaving 12 bases not matched to a gene. This CDR3 is built from 16 residues. CDR3 protein: CASKMEGQAPNSPLHF. The DNA for the CDR3 is TGTGCCAGCAAAATGGAGGGACAGGCGCCAAATTCACCCCTCCACTTT.

The chain is built from TRBV5-1 and TRBJ2-5; tentatively, D is TRBD1 (5 bases). Germline V lookup: CDR1 SGHRS, CDR2 YFSETQ. This CDR3 is 15 amino acids long. Trimming shortened V by 0 bases and J by 3 bases, and 12 bases separated the two germline ends. The CDR3 sequence: CASSLGARVEETQYF. CDR3 DNA: TGCGCCAGCAGCTTGGGGGCCAGGGTGGAAGAGACCCAGTACTTC.

This clone has a handful of counts. The CDR3 loop is CATSDSVTQYF. The CDR3 DNA reads as TGTGCCACCAGTGATTCTGTTACGCAGTATTTT. V usage is TRBV24-1 and J usage is TRBJ2-3; D ambiguous. Germline values: CDR1 KGHDR, CDR2 SFDVKD. V shed 2 bases and J shed 8 bases, with 4 bases lying between them. The CDR3 extends over 11 amino acids.

The chain employs TRBV5-1 and TRBJ2-3, with D possibly being TRBD2 (6 bases). The CDR3 is 13 amino acids. With 4 bases removed from V and 4 bases from J, the gap between germline ends came to 10 bases. Germline V gives CDR1 SGHRS, CDR2 YFSETQ. CDR3 loop: CASSRWGADTQYF. The CDR3 DNA sequence: TGCGCCAGCAGCCGATGGGGGGCAGATACGCAGTATTTT.

The gene calls are TRBV7-3 and TRBJ2-7; D unclear. The CDR3 extends over 15 amino acids. With 1 base removed from V and 6 bases from J, the gap between germline ends came to 16 bases. The germline V gene encodes CDR1 SGHTA and CDR2 FQGTGA. The chain's CDR3 is CASSLMVTPPSEQYF. The CDR3 bases are TGTGCCAGCAGCTTAATGGTGACACCACCTTCCGAGCAGTACTTC.

The chain couples TRBV6-5 to TRBJ1-3; 8 bases are a match to TRBD1. The germline gives CDR1 MNHEY, CDR2 SVGAGI. There are 15 residues in the CDR3. With V trimmed by 6 bases and J by 4 bases, 8 bases remained unmatched. The CDR3 sequence: CASRARTGRGNTIYF. The CDR3 DNA reads TGTGCCAGCAGAGCCCGGACAGGGAGAGGAAACACCATATATTTT.

The V and J genes are TRBV7-9 and TRBJ1-6, with D unclear. V lost 0 bases to trimming and J lost 5 bases, with 11 bases between them. The CDR3 has 16 amino acids. Germline V gene lookup returns CDR1 SEHNR and CDR2 FQNEAQ (reference sequence). This chain's CDR3 is CASSLAEFVDNSPLHF. The DNA of the CDR3 is TGTGCCAGCAGCTTAGCAGAGTTTGTCGATAATTCACCCCTCCACTTT.

The chain is built from TRBV6-5 and TRBJ1-4; possible D gene TRBD1, 6 bases. CDR3 length: 15 residues. V lost 0 bases and J 5 bases, leaving 10 bases between the germline ends. Germline lookup yields CDR1 MNHEY and CDR2 SVGAGI. The CDR3 region has the DNA TGTGCCAGCAGTTACTCGTCCAGGGGCAATGAAAAACTGTTTTTT. As protein: CASSYSSRGNEKLFF.

The genes are TRBV19 and TRBJ2-3; D not certain. The CDR3 contains 15 residues. V was cut by 1 base and J by 1 base, with 9 bases left in between. Germline V CDR1 and CDR2: LNHDA, SQIVND (reference sequence). The chain's CDR3 is CASSIVSLGTDTQYF. CDR3 nucleotides: TGTGCCAGTAGTATAGTGAGTCTCGGCACAGATACGCAGTATTTT.

The rearrangement uses TRBV9 and TRBJ2-1; D possibly corresponds to TRBD2 (5 bases). Germline-derived CDR1 and CDR2 are SGDLS and YYNGEE. The CDR3 is made up of 16 amino acids. Trimming stripped 0 bases from V and 0 bases from J, with 10 bases between. CDR3 amino acids: CASSVVERSSYNEQFF. In DNA, the CDR3 is TGTGCCAGCAGCGTAGTTGAGCGGAGCTCCTACAATGAGCAGTTCTTC.

V gene TRBV7-3 combines with J gene TRBJ1-5; D gene uncertain. The V end lost 2 bases, the J end lost 6 bases, and 8 bases lay between the germline ends. The V gene's germline CDR1 is SGHTA and CDR2 FQGTGA. The CDR3 has 13 residues. CDR3 sequence: CASSLEIGQPQHF. Here the CDR3 DNA reads TGTGCCAGCAGCTTAGAAATCGGTCAGCCCCAGCATTTT.

J is TRBJ2-7 and V is TRBV5-1; 10 bases map to TRBD2. The ends lost 2 bases at V and 2 bases at J; junction bases unmatched: 7. Germline V gene lookup returns CDR1 SGHRS and CDR2 YFSETQ. The CDR3 length is 16 residues. The CDR3 loop reads CASSFSGGLATYEQYF. The CDR3 DNA reads TGCGCCAGCAGCTTTAGCGGGGGGCTTGCGACCTACGAGCAGTACTTC.

V and J are TRBV19 and TRBJ1-3, with 12 bases lining up with TRBD1. V gave up 11 bases and J gave up 11 bases; unmatched junction bases: 10. This CDR3 has 13 residues. The germline gives CDR1 LNHDA, CDR2 SQIVND (reference sequence). Here the CDR3 reads CAAGGQGAYPIYF. The CDR3 nucleotides are TGTGCCGCAGGGGGACAGGGGGCGTACCCCATATATTTT.

This chain joins TRBV19 and TRBJ1-6; D might be TRBD1 (6 bases). Trimming took off 5 bases at V and 7 bases at J, with 15 bases between the two ends. From germline, CDR1 is LNHDA and CDR2 SQIVND (reference sequence). This CDR3 contains 15 residues. The CDR3 here is CASSLNRDPNSPLHF. CDR3 sequence (DNA): TGTGCCAGTAGTCTTAACAGGGACCCGAATTCACCCCTCCACTTT.

The chain is built from TRBV5-1 and TRBJ2-3; the D gene is possibly TRBD2 (7 bases). Germline CDR1 reads SGHRS; CDR2 reads YFSETQ. V lost 0 bases and J lost 4, with 15 bases in between. CDR3 size: 16 residues. This CDR3 is CASSLAIGGPPDTQYF. The CDR3 nucleotides read TGCGCCAGCAGCTTGGCCATCGGGGGGCCACCAGATACGCAGTATTTT.

In its sample, this clone was seen once. The chain has TRBV7-3 and TRBJ2-5; maybe TRBD2 (6 bases). The CDR3 loop spans 14 amino acids. With 6 bases removed from V and 5 bases from J, the gap between germline ends came to 16 bases. CDR1 SGHTA and CDR2 FQGTGA come from the germline V gene. The CDR3 loop is CASSPGLEGETQYF. The CDR3, as DNA: TGTGCCAGCAGTCCCGGACTGGAGGGGGAGACCCAGTACTTC.

This clone came up once. The chain uses TRBV3-1 (or the pseudogene TRBV3-2) and TRBJ1-3, with D unresolved. Trimming took off 4 bases at V and 1 base at J, with 8 bases between the two ends. Germline CDR1 and CDR2: LGHDT and YNNKEL (reference sequence). The CDR3 totals 14 residues. The CDR3 region is CASSRGGSGNTIYF. The CDR3 DNA follows: TGTGCCAGCAGCCGCGGAGGGTCTGGAAACACCATATATTTT.

This clone was seen only a few times. The rearrangement links TRBV7-3 to TRBJ2-1; TRBD2 matches 11 bases. The CDR3 covers 17 residues. V was pared by 2 bases and J by 6 bases, with 9 bases of the junction left unmatched. Germline assignment: CDR1 SGHTA and CDR2 FQGTGA. CDR3 sequence (DNA): TGTGCCAGCAGCTTACGTTTAGCGGGAGGGCCACGCAATGAGCAGTTCTTC. Its protein is CASSLRLAGGPRNEQFF.

V usage is TRBV5-8 and J usage is TRBJ1-1; a weak D match, TRBD1 (6 bases). Germline V CDR1 and CDR2: SGHTS, YDEGEE. There are 14 residues in the CDR3. V was shortened by 4 bases and J by 2 bases, with 12 bases between the two germline ends. This CDR3 reads CASSRRTANTEAFF. The CDR3 coding sequence is TGTGCCAGCAGCCGACGGACAGCCAACACTGAAGCTTTCTTT. Full variable domain (rest looked up from reference TRBV5-8 and TRBJ1-1): EAGVTQSPTHLIKTRGQQATLRCSPISGHTSVYWYQQALGLGLQFLLWYDEGEERNRGNFPPRFSGRQFPNYSSELNVNALELEDSALYLCASSRRTANTEAFFGQGTRLTVV.

J is TRBJ2-7 and V is TRBV28, with 10 bases identical to TRBD1. The CDR3 loop spans 16 amino acids. Germline V gives CDR1 MDHEN, CDR2 SYDVKM. J gave up 4 bases and V 4 bases, and 10 bases lay outside the gene matches. The DNA for the CDR3 is TGTGCCAGCAGTTCGTTTGGGACAGGGGAAGGTTACGAGCAGTACTTC. It specifies CASSSFGTGEGYEQYF. Full variable domain (missing parts from reference TRBV28 and TRBJ2-7): DVKVTQSSRYLVKRTGEKVFLECVQDMDHENMFWYRQDPGLGLRLIYFSYDVKMKEKGDIPEGYSVSREKKERFSLILESASTNQTSMYLCASSSFGTGEGYEQYFGPGTRLTVT.

The gene calls are TRBV28 and TRBJ2-3, with TRBD2 matching over 8 bases. CDR1 is MDHEN and CDR2 is SYDVKM in the germline V gene. The V gene end was trimmed by 0 bases and the J gene end by 2 bases; junction bases not matched to a gene: 7. The CDR3 extends over 17 amino acids. For the CDR3, the DNA is TGTGCCAGCAGTTTATGGAGTAGCGGGACCTCCACAGATACGCAGTATTTT. Translated, it gives CASSLWSSGTSTDTQYF.